Presented here are 28 T cell receptor beta chains from one specimen sequenced in a study of PD-1 blockade in classical Hodgkin lymphoma. Relapses following autologous stem cell transplantation were seen in all patients, with brentuximab vedotin exposure varying. Magnetic negative selection of thawed PBMCs was the method by which CD4+ T cells were purified. The method was immunoSEQ multiplex PCR; TCRdb's version includes in-frame clones alone and lacks a portion of them. This table has 30,000 or so clones, approximately 92% appearing once. The sample consisted of CD4+ T cells from blood, taken at baseline. These receptors were collected from a human donor with classical Hodgkin lymphoma.

The chain recombines TRBV5-1 with TRBJ1-1; 7 bases fit TRBD1. The V segment lost 5 bases and the J segment 1 base; nucleotides outside the gene matches: 8. CDR3 length: 15 residues. Germline CDR1 and CDR2: SGHRS and YFSETQ. The CDR3 coding sequence is TGCGCCAGCAGGTCGACAGGGTTTCCGAACACTGAAGCTTTCTTT. It encodes CASRSTGFPNTEAFF.

This clone was counted between two and nine times. The V gene is TRBV27, the J gene TRBJ2-2; 12 bases are a match to TRBD2. Germline trimming cut 6 bases from V and 7 bases from J; bases unmatched to any gene: 0. CDR3 size: 13 residues. Germline V lookup: CDR1 MNHEY, CDR2 SMNVEV (reference sequence). For the CDR3, the DNA is TGTGCCAGCAGACTAGCGGGAGGCGGGGAGCTGTTTTTT. Its translation: CASRLAGGGELFF.

The V gene is TRBV28, the J gene TRBJ1-1; D gene unclear. The CDR3 is 14 amino acids. The germline V gene has CDR1 MDHEN and CDR2 SYDVKM. Deletions cut 4 bases from V and 0 bases from J, with 9 bases between. CDR3 in amino acids: CASSSPGLNTEAFF. CDR3 coding DNA: TGTGCCAGCAGTTCCCCCGGGTTGAACACTGAAGCTTTCTTT.

The chain joins TRBV19 to TRBJ2-7; 7 bases fit TRBD2. This CDR3 spans 12 amino acids. J was trimmed by 4 bases and V by 9 bases; bases with no gene match: 6. CDR1 and CDR2 (germline): LNHDA, SQIVND (reference sequence). CDR3 residues: CARKRGTYEQYF. DNA of the CDR3: TGTGCCAGAAAGCGGGGTACTTACGAGCAGTACTTC.

This clone was seen just once. The gene calls are TRBV9 and TRBJ2-5; D remains unclear. CDR1 is SGDLS and CDR2 is YYNGEE in the germline V gene. With 0 bases removed from V and 1 base from J, the gap between germline ends came to 10 bases. CDR3 size: 15 residues. In DNA form, the CDR3 reads TGTGCCAGCAGCGTAGCAGGCAGTACCCAAGAGACCCAGTACTTC. It yields the protein CASSVAGSTQETQYF.

The chain links TRBV7-3 to TRBJ2-1; D remains unclear. Per the germline V gene, CDR1 is SGHTA and CDR2 is FQGTGA. Trimming cost V 1 base and J 8 bases, with 12 bases left between them. The CDR3 has 14 amino acids. In nucleotides, the CDR3 is TGTGCCAGCAGCTTAATCGGGTTATCCCATGAGCAGTTCTTC. Protein: CASSLIGLSHEQFF.

This clone was detected only a few times. The V and J genes are TRBV7-9 and TRBJ1-2; D is possibly TRBD1 (5 bases). The ends were cut back, 5 bases at V and 8 bases at J, with 18 bases in the middle. Looked up from germline, CDR1 is SEHNR and CDR2 is FQNEAQ (reference sequence). The CDR3 consists of 14 residues. The CDR3 loop reads CASSPREGDEGYTF. CDR3 coding DNA: TGTGCCAGCAGCCCGCGAGAAGGGGATGAAGGCTACACCTTC.

The V and J genes are TRBV5-1 and TRBJ1-2, with D possibly TRBD1 on 6 matching bases. Between the trimmed V and J ends, which lost 3 bases and 4 bases, there was a span of 16 bases. Germline-derived CDR1 and CDR2 are SGHRS and YFSETQ. There are 15 residues in the CDR3. The CDR3 region is CASSSLPDSLYGYTF. CDR3 nucleotide sequence: TGCGCCAGCAGCTCCCTCCCGGACAGCCTCTATGGCTACACCTTC.

A few counts support this clone. The chain employs TRBV6-1 and TRBJ2-1, with 10 bases fitting TRBD2. Trimming removed 0 bases from V and 10 bases from J; junction bases left unmatched: 9. The CDR3 spans 16 residues. Germline V gene lookup returns CDR1 MNHNS and CDR2 SASEGT. CDR3 loop: CASSEALAGVRREQFF. The CDR3 coding sequence is TGTGCCAGCAGTGAAGCCCTAGCGGGAGTCCGGAGGGAGCAGTTCTTC.

The chain combines TRBV6-5 with TRBJ2-1; 8 bases map to TRBD1. Germline loops: CDR1 MNHEY, CDR2 SVGAGI. CDR3 size: 16 residues. J gave up 3 bases and V 0 bases, and 4 bases lay outside the gene matches. CDR3 in amino acids: CASSYSTGDRYNEQFF. The CDR3 nucleotides are TGTGCCAGCAGTTACTCGACAGGGGATCGCTACAATGAGCAGTTCTTC.

The chain combines TRBV4-2 with TRBJ2-2, with 8 bases that match TRBD1. The CDR3 spans 18 residues. Trimming took 0 bases from V and 1 from J; bases not matched to a gene: 7. Per germline, CDR1 LGHNA and CDR2 YNFKEQ. CDR3 sequence reads: CASSQEGPDRGNTGELFF. The CDR3 DNA is TGTGCCAGCAGCCAAGAGGGCCCCGACAGGGGGAACACCGGGGAGCTGTTTTTT.

The chain has TRBV28 and TRBJ2-7, with 10 bases lining up with TRBD2. J was trimmed by 0 bases and V by 7 bases; bases with no gene match: 6. The CDR3 extends over 15 amino acids. Germline V gives CDR1 MDHEN, CDR2 SYDVKM. The CDR3 DNA follows: TGTGCCAGCAAAATAGCGGGAGGCTCCTCCTACGAGCAGTACTTC. Protein sequence: CASKIAGGSSYEQYF.

The V call is TRBV5-6, the J call TRBJ1-5; weak D call: TRBD1 (6 bases). CDR1 and CDR2 from the germline V gene are SGHDT and YYEEEE. V lost 4 bases and J lost 5, with 13 bases in between. The CDR3 consists of 14 residues. CDR3 amino acids: CASSKDRRYQPQHF. CDR3 nucleotides: TGTGCCAGCAGCAAAGACAGGAGATATCAGCCCCAGCATTTT.

This clone was detected only a few times. The chain has TRBV11-3 and TRBJ2-1, with D tentatively TRBD1 (6 bases). There are 15 residues in the CDR3. Trimming took off 5 bases at V and 8 bases at J, with 19 bases between the two ends. In germline, CDR1 is SGHNT, CDR2 YENEEA. The CDR3 nucleotides read TGTGCCAGCAGCGACAGACAGGTACTCACCCATGAGCAGTTCTTC. It encodes CASSDRQVLTHEQFF.

The chain employs TRBV14 and TRBJ1-2, with TRBD1 as a possible D gene (6 bases). CDR1 SGHDN and CDR2 FVKESK come from the germline V gene. The ends were cut back, 1 base at V and 2 bases at J, with 23 bases in the middle. This CDR3 spans 19 amino acids. DNA of the CDR3: TGTGCCAGCAGCCAAGCCCATCAGGCGGGGTGGCAGGGGAACTATGGCTACACCTTC. Translation: CASSQAHQAGWQGNYGYTF.

This chain uses TRBV6-6 with TRBJ1-1; D ambiguous. The CDR3 length is 11 residues. Trimming shortened V by 5 bases and J by 2 bases, and 3 bases separated the two germline ends. The germline CDR1 and CDR2 sequences are MNHNY and SVGAGI (reference sequence). The CDR3 nucleotides are TGTGCCAGCAGTATAAACACTGAAGCTTTCTTT. The encoded protein is CASSINTEAFF.

This chain connects TRBV19 to TRBJ2-3, with a weak D call TRBD2 (5 bases). The length of the CDR3 is 13 residues. V dropped 1 base and J dropped 8 bases, with 10 bases sitting between them. Germline V gene sequence: CDR1 LNHDA, CDR2 SQIVND (reference sequence). This CDR3 reads CASSIGREGTQYF. The CDR3 DNA is TGTGCCAGTAGTATAGGACGAGAGGGTACGCAGTATTTT.

The V call is TRBV4-1, the J call TRBJ1-4; D is unresolved. V lost 4 bases, J lost 8 bases, and 14 bases lay in between. CDR1 and CDR2 from the germline V gene are MGHRA and YSYEKL. The CDR3 consists of 14 residues. Here the CDR3 reads CASSPSTFGEKLFF. CDR3 bases: TGCGCCAGCAGCCCATCCACGTTTGGGGAAAAACTGTTTTTT.

The chain employs TRBV6-4 and TRBJ2-7; 8 bases agree with TRBD2. CDR3 size: 13 residues. V shed 2 bases and J 6 bases; nucleotides not matched to a gene: 3. Germline-derived CDR1 and CDR2 are MRHNA and SNTAGT. CDR3 coding DNA: TGTGCCAGCAGTGACACCGGGACTAGCGAGCAGTACTTC. Translation gives CASSDTGTSEQYF.

This sequence joins TRBV30 and TRBJ1-3, with D possibly being TRBD1 (5 bases). CDR1 and CDR2 (germline): GTSNPN, SVGIG (reference sequence). V lost 3 bases and J lost 0, with 9 bases in between. This CDR3 contains 14 residues. Here the CDR3 reads CAWRGPSSGNTIYF. Here the CDR3 DNA reads TGTGCCTGGAGGGGACCTAGCTCTGGAAACACCATATATTTT. The entire variable domain, with the rest obtained from reference TRBV30 and TRBJ1-3, is as follows: SQTIHQWPATLVQPVGSPLSLECTVEGTSNPNLYWYRQAAGRGLQLLFYSVGIGQISSEVPQNLSASRPQDRQFILSSKKLLLSDSGFYLCAWRGPSSGNTIYFGEGSWLTVV.

The J gene is TRBJ1-3, the V gene TRBV5-1; D ambiguous. Germline CDR1 and CDR2: SGHRS and YFSETQ. CDR3 length: 16 residues. V was shortened by 0 bases and J by 0 bases, with 10 bases between the two germline ends. For the CDR3, the DNA is TGCGCCAGCAGCTTGGGGGCAACAAGCTCTGGAAACACCATATATTTT. This sequence encodes CASSLGATSSGNTIYF.

V is TRBV28 and J is TRBJ2-7, with 10 positions matching TRBD1. Looked up from germline, CDR1 is MDHEN and CDR2 is SYDVKM. J gave up 3 bases and V 4 bases, and 6 bases lay outside the gene matches. The CDR3 runs to 15 residues. The CDR3 DNA is TGTGCCAGCAGTTGGGGGACAGGGGTCTTCTACGAGCAGTACTTC. The encoded protein is CASSWGTGVFYEQYF. The entire variable domain, with the rest obtained from reference TRBV28 and TRBJ2-7, is as follows: DVKVTQSSRYLVKRTGEKVFLECVQDMDHENMFWYRQDPGLGLRLIYFSYDVKMKEKGDIPEGYSVSREKKERFSLILESASTNQTSMYLCASSWGTGVFYEQYFGPGTRLTVT.

The chain recombines TRBV7-4 with TRBJ2-5, with 8 bases that match TRBD1. J gave up 0 bases and V 5 bases, and 11 bases lay outside the gene matches. CDR3 length: 17 residues. CDR1 is SGHVT and CDR2 is SQSDAQ in the germline V gene. CDR3 coding DNA: TGTGCCAGCAGCCAGAGGACAGGGAGTTCCCACCAAGAGACCCAGTACTTC. This codes for CASSQRTGSSHQETQYF.

The chain recombines TRBV30 with TRBJ1-1; D ambiguous. CDR1 and CDR2 (germline): GTSNPN, SVGIG (reference sequence). The ends were cut back, 2 bases at V and 3 bases at J, with 10 bases in the middle. The CDR3 is 13 amino acids. CDR3: CAWSLARDTEAFF. CDR3 coding DNA: TGTGCCTGGAGTTTGGCAAGAGACACTGAAGCTTTCTTT.

A few counts support this clone. The V call is TRBV6-1, the J call TRBJ1-5, with no clear D. In germline, CDR1 is MNHNS, CDR2 SASEGT. CDR3 length: 15 residues. V was clipped by 1 base and J by 0 bases, with 7 bases between them. CDR3 residues: CASSEGRYSNQPQHF. DNA for the CDR3: TGTGCCAGCAGTGAAGGGAGGTATAGCAATCAGCCCCAGCATTTT.

This rearrangement joins TRBV9 to TRBJ2-7, with 9 bases identical to TRBD2. Unmatched junction bases numbered 7, after V lost 0 bases and J lost 6 bases. CDR3 size: 15 residues. Looked up from germline, CDR1 is SGDLS and CDR2 is YYNGEE. The CDR3 loop is CASSVEAGGPGEQYF. The CDR3 DNA sequence: TGTGCCAGCAGCGTAGAGGCGGGAGGGCCAGGCGAGCAGTACTTC.

In its sample, this clone was seen once. V usage is TRBV5-1 and J usage is TRBJ2-3; D might be TRBD2 (7 bases). The CDR3 runs 14 residues. The V and J ends lost 4 bases and 2 bases respectively, with 11 bases between them. Looked up from germline, CDR1 is SGHRS and CDR2 is YFSETQ. The CDR3 nucleotides are TGCGCCAGCAGCGGCGGGGGCCTCACAGATACGCAGTATTTT. Protein product: CASSGGGLTDTQYF.

CDR3 nucleotide sequence: TGTGCCAGCAGTTCCTATAGCGGGAGCTACGAGCAGTACTTC. Amino acids: CASSSYSGSYEQYF. The chain combines TRBV27 with TRBJ2-7, with 9 nucleotides matching TRBD2. This CDR3 is built from 14 residues. With 4 bases clipped from V and 3 bases from J, the junction kept 4 bases outside the gene matches. Looked up from germline, CDR1 is MNHEY and CDR2 is SMNVEV (reference sequence).